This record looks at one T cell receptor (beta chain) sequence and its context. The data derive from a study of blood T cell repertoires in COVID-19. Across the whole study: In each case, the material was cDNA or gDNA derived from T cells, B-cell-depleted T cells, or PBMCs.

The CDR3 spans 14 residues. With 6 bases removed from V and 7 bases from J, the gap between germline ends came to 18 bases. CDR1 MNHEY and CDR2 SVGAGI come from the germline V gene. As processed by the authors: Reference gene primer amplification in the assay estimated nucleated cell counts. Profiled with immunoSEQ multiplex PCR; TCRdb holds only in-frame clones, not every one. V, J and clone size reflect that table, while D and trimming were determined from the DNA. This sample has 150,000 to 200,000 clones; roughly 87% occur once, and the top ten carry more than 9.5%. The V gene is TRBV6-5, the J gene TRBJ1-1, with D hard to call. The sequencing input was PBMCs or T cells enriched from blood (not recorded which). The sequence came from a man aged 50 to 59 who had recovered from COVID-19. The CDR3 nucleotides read TGTGCCAGCAGGATGAGCGGGTCGGAGCATGAAGCTTTCTTT. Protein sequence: CASRMSGSEHEAFF.